This T cell receptor (beta chain) was retrieved from a study of cytomegalovirus exposure and HLA in healthy donors. Overall study results and limits: Rare TCR sequences predominated, though certain public TCRs were found in many donors. Later analysis showed TCR association rates varying by HLA locus, highest for DRB1 and lowest for HLA-C.

Turning to this clone: Its specificity is not known.

V shed 3 bases and J 9 bases; nucleotides not matched to a gene: 10. The CDR3 covers 14 residues. Germline V gene sequence: CDR1 GTSNPN, CDR2 SVGIG (reference sequence). The PCR used 60 Vbeta and 13 Jbeta primers. The data were produced by immunoSEQ multiplex PCR, yet TCRdb's version contains in-frame clones alone and is incomplete. The sample holds 150,000 to 200,000 clones, about 80% seen once. The V call is TRBV30, the J call TRBJ2-1, with 8 bases identical to TRBD2. Material for sequencing was PBMCs. The sequence was obtained from a female donor in good health and CMV-seronegative. The CDR3 region is CAWRKLADPPEQFF. CDR3 in DNA: TGTGCCTGGAGAAAACTAGCGGACCCACCTGAGCAGTTCTTC.